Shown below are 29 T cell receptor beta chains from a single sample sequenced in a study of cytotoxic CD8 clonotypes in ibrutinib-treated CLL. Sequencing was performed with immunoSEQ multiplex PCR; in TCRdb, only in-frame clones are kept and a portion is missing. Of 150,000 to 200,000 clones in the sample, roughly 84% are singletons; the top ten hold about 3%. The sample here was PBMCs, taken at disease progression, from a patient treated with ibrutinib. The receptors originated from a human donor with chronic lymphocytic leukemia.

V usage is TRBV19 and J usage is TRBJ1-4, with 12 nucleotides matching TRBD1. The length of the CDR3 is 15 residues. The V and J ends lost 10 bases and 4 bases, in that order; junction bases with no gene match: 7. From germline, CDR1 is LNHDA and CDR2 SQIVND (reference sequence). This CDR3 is CATGQGAKGNEKLFF. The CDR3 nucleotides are TGTGCCACGGGACAGGGGGCGAAGGGTAATGAAAAACTGTTTTTT.

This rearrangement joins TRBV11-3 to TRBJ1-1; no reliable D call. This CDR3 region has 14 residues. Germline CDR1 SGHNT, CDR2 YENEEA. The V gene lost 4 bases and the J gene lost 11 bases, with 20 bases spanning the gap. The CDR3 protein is CASSSRALDPGAFF. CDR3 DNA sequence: TGTGCCAGCAGCTCACGGGCCTTAGATCCCGGGGCTTTCTTT.

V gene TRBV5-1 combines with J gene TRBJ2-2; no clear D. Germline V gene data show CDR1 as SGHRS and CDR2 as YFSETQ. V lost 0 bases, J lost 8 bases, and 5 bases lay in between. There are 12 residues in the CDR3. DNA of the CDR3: TGCGCCAGCAGCTTGGGGTTGGGGGAGCTGTTTTTT. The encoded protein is CASSLGLGELFF.

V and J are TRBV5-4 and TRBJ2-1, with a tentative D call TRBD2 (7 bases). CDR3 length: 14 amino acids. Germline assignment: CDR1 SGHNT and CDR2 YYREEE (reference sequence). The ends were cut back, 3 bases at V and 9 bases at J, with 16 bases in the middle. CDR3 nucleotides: TGTGCCAGCAGCTGGGAGAGGGGGGAGGGTGAGCAGTTCTTC. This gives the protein CASSWERGEGEQFF.

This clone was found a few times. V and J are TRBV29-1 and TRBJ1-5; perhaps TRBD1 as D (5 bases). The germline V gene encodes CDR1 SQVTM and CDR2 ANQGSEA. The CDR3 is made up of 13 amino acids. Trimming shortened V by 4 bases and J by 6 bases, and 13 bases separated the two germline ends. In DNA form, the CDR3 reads TGCAGCGTTGTTGGGGGTGGGGGTCAGCCCCAGCATTTT. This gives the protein CSVVGGGGQPQHF.

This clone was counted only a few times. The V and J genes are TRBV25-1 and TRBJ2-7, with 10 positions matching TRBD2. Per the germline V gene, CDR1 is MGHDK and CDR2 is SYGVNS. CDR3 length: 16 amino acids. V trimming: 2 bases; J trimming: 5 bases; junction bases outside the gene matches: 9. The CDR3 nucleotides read TGTGCCAGCAGTGAAGTGGGTAGCGGGAGGAGGCACGAGCAGTACTTC. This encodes CASSEVGSGRRHEQYF.

The CDR3 reads CASPGRDTSYEQYF. Written as DNA, the CDR3 is TGTGCCAGCCCGGGCCGGGACACTTCCTACGAGCAGTACTTC. This sequence joins TRBV2 and TRBJ2-7; possibly TRBD1 for D (6 bases). The CDR3 has 14 residues. V gave up 8 bases and J gave up 1 base, with 15 bases separating them. Germline V gives CDR1 SNHLY, CDR2 FYNNEI.

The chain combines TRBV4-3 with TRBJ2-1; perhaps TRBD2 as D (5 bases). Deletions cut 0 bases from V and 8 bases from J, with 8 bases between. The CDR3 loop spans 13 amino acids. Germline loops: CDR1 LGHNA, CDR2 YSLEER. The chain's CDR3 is CASSQDLRDEQFF. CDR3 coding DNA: TGCGCCAGCAGCCAAGATCTGAGGGATGAGCAGTTCTTC.

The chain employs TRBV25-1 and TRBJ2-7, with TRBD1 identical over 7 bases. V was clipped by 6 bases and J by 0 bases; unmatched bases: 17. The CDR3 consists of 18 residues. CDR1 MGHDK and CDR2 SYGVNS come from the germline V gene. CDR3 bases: TGTGCCAGCAGCACTACCAGGACAGGTTCCCGAGGCTCCTACGAGCAGTACTTC. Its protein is CASSTTRTGSRGSYEQYF.

Written as DNA, the CDR3 is TGTGCCTGGACGACCGAGGGGAAGGAGACCGGGGAGCTGTTTTTT. This encodes CAWTTEGKETGELFF. The chain carries TRBV30 and TRBJ2-2; D assignment may be TRBD1 or TRBD2 (5 bases each). The CDR3 extends over 15 amino acids. With 4 bases removed from V and 5 bases from J, the gap between germline ends came to 17 bases. The V gene's germline CDR1 is GTSNPN and CDR2 SVGIG (reference sequence).

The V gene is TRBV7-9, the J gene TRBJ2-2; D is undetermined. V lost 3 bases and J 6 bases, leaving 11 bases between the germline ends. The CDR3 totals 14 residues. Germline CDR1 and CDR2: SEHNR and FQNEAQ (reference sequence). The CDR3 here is CASSFLLGAGELFF. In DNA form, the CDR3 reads TGTGCCAGCAGCTTTTTACTTGGGGCCGGGGAGCTGTTTTTT.

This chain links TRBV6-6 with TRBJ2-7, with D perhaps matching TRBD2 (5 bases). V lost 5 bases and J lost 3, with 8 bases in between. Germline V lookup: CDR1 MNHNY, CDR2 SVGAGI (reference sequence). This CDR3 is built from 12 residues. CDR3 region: CASSTDYYEQYF. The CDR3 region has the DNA TGTGCCAGCAGTACAGACTACTACGAGCAGTACTTC.

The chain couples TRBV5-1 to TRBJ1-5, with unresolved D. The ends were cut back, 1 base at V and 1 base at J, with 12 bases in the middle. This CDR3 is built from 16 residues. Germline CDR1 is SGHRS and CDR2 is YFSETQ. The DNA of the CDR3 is TGCGCCAGCAGCTTGCATGCAGGTCAGAGCAATCAGCCCCAGCATTTT. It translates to CASSLHAGQSNQPQHF.

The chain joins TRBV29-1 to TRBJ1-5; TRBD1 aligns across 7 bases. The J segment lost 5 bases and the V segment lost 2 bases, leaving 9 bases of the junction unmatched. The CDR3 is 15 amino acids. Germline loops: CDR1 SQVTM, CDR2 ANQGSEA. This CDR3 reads CSVEYLTGNYQPQHF. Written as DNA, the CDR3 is TGCAGCGTTGAATATCTGACAGGGAACTATCAGCCCCAGCATTTT.

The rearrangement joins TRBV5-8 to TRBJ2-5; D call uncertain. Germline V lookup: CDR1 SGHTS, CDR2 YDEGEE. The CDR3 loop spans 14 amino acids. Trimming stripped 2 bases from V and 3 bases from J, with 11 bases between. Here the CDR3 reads CASSFRDPKETQYF. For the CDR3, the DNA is TGTGCCAGCAGCTTTAGGGATCCGAAAGAGACCCAGTACTTC.

CDR3 bases: TGTGCCAGCAGCGTAGAACCAACTAATGAAAAACTGTTTTTT. Its translation is CASSVEPTNEKLFF. This chain uses TRBV9 with TRBJ1-4; D call uncertain. The ends were cut back, 0 bases at V and 0 bases at J, with 3 bases in the middle. The CDR3 runs 14 residues. Germline V gives CDR1 SGDLS, CDR2 YYNGEE.

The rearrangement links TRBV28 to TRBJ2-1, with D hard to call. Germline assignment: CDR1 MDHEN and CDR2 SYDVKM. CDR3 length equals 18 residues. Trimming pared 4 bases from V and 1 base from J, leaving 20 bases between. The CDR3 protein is CASSYPTLLPRSYNEQFF. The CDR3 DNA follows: TGTGCCAGCAGTTATCCTACCCTCCTTCCGCGGTCCTACAATGAGCAGTTCTTC.

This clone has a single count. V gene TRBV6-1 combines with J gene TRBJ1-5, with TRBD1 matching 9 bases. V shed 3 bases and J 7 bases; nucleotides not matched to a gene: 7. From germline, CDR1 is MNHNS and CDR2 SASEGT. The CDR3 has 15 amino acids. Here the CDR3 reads CASSDPATGGQPQHF. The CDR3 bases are TGTGCCAGCAGTGACCCGGCCACAGGGGGCCAGCCCCAGCATTTT.

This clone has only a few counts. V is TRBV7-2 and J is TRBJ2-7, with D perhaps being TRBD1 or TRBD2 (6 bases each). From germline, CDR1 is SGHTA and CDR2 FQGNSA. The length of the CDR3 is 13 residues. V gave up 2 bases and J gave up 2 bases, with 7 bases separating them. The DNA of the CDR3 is TGTGCCAGCAGCTTAAGGGGGGCCTACGAGCAGTACTTC. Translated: CASSLRGAYEQYF.

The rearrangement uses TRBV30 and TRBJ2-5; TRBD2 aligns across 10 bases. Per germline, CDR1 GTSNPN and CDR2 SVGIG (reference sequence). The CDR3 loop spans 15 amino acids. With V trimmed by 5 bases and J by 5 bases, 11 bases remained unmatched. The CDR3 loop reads CAWGRTSGFYETQYF. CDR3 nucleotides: TGTGCCTGGGGCAGGACTAGCGGATTTTATGAGACCCAGTACTTC.

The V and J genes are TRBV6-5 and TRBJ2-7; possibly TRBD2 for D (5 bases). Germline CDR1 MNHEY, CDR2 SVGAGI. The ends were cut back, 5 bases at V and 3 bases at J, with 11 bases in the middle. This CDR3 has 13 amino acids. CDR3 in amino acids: CASSPGIYYEQYF. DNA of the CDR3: TGTGCCAGCAGTCCCGGGATCTACTACGAGCAGTACTTC.

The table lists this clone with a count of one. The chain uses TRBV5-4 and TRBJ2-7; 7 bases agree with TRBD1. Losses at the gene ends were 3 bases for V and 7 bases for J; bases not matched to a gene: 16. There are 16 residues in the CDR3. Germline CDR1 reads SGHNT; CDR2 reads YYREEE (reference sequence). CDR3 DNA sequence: TGTGCCAGCAGCTCAGAGATACAGGGGAACCTCTATGAGCAGTACTTC. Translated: CASSSEIQGNLYEQYF.

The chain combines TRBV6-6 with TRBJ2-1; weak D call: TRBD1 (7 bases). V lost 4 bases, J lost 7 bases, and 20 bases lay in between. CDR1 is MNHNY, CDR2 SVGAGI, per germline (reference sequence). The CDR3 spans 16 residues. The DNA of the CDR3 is TGTGCCAGCAGTTCCCCAGGGGGGAGAGGCAGGAATGAGCAGTTCTTC. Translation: CASSSPGGRGRNEQFF.

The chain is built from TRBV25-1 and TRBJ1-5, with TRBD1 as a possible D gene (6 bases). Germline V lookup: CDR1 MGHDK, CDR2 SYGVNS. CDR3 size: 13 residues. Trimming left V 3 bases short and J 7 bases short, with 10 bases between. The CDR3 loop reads CASSEWGAQPQHF. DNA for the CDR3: TGTGCCAGCAGTGAGTGGGGGGCCCAGCCCCAGCATTTT.

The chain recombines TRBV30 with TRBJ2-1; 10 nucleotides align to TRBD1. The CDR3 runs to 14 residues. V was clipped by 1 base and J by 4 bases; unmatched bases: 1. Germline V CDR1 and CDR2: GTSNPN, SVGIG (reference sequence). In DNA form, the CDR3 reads TGTGCCTGGAGTGGGGACAGGGGTTACAATGAGCAGTTCTTC. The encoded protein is CAWSGDRGYNEQFF.

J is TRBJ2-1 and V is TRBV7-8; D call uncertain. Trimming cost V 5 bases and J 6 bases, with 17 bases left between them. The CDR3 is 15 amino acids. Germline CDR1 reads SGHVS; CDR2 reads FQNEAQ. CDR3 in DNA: TGTGCCAGCAGCCAAGCCCCTGGAAGGGCCAATGAGCAGTTCTTC. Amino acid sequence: CASSQAPGRANEQFF. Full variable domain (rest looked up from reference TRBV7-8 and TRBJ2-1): GAGVSQSPRYKVAKRGQDVALRCDPISGHVSLFWYQQALGQGPEFLTYFQNEAQLDKSGLPSDRFFAERPEGSVSTLKIQRTQQEDSAVYLCASSQAPGRANEQFFGPGTRLTVL.

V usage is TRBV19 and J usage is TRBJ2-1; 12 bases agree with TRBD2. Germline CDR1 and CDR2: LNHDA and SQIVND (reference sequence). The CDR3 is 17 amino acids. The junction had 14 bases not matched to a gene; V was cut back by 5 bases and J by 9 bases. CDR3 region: CASSPPSGRAPLIEQFF. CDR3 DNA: TGTGCCAGTAGTCCCCCTAGCGGGAGGGCCCCCCTCATTGAGCAGTTCTTC.

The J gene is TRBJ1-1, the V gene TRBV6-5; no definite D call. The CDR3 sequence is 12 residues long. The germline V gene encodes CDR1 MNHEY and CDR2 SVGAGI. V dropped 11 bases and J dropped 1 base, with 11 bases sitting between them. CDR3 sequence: CASWTANTEAFF. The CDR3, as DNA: TGTGCCTCCTGGACGGCGAACACTGAAGCTTTCTTT.

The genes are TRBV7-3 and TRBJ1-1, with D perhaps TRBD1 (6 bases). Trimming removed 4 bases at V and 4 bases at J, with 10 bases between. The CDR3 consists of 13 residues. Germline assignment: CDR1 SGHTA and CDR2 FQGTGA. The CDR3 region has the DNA TGTGCCAGCAGCTCCCAAGGGGGCACTGAAGCTTTCTTT. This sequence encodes CASSSQGGTEAFF.